This TCR beta chain stems from a study of blood T cells in healthy people across ages. Germline V gene data show CDR1 as LGHDT and CDR2 as YNNKEL (reference sequence). V lost 1 base, J lost 6 bases, and 10 bases stayed unmatched. This CDR3 is 16 amino acids long. A sample-barcoded 5' primer and a J-beta primer mix were used in a second PCR of roughly 7 to 12 cycles. MiXCR, run by TCRdb on the 5' RACE reads, gives a single entry per CDR3 protein. The sample holds approximately 1.5 million distinct CDR3 sequences, roughly 32% seen once. Sequenced: blood. This TCR was recovered from a woman between 25 and 40 years old in good health. This chain connects TRBV3-1 to TRBJ1-2, with 8 bases lining up with TRBD1. CDR3 DNA: TGTGCCAGCAGCCAAGGCCCATGGGACAGGAGACATGGCTACACCTTC. Encoded protein: CASSQGPWDRRHGYTF.